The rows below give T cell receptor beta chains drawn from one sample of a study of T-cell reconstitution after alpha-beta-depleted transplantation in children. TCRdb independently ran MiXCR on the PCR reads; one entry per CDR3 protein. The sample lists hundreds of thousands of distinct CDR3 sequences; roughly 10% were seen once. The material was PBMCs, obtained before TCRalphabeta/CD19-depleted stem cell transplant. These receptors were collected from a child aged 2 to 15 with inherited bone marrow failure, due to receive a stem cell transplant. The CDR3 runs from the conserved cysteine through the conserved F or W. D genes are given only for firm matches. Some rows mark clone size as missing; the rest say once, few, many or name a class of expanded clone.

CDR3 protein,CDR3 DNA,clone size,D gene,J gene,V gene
CASSTTASNYGYTF,TGTGCCAGCAGCACGACAGCCTCTAACTATGGCTACACCTTC,NA,NA,TRBJ1-2,TRBV7-2
CASSQVPGQGYGYTF,TGCGCCAGCAGCCAAGTTCCGGGACAGGGGTATGGCTACACCTTC,many,TRBD1,TRBJ1-2,TRBV4-1
CASSLGRIGTGELFF,TGCGCCAGCAGCCTCGGGAGAATAGGGACCGGGGAGCTGTTTTTT,NA,NA,TRBJ2-2,TRBV4-3
CSVPLATGGTEAFF,TGCAGCGTTCCACTGGCCACAGGGGGCACTGAAGCTTTCTTT,many,TRBD1,TRBJ1-1,TRBV29-1
CASSYSGTPSEAFF,TGTGCCAGCAGTTATTCCGGGACACCAAGTGAAGCTTTCTTT,many,NA,TRBJ1-1,TRBV6-5
CASSLVGGDTEAFF,TGTGCCAGCAGTTTAGTAGGGGGGGACACTGAAGCTTTCTTT,many,NA,TRBJ1-1,TRBV28
CATSDLSPAGSPNEQFF,TGTGCCACCAGTGATTTGAGTCCAGCGGGATCCCCCAATGAGCAGTTCTTC,many,TRBD2,TRBJ2-1,TRBV24-1
CASSLLIGQGAAKNIQYF,TGTGCCAGCAGTCTCCTTATAGGACAGGGGGCCGCCAAAAACATTCAGTACTTC,many,TRBD1,TRBJ2-4,TRBV28
CASSDRGYQETQYF,TGTGCCAGCAGCGACAGGGGGTACCAAGAGACCCAGTACTTC,many,TRBD1,TRBJ2-5,TRBV27
CASSQLGIEQFF,TGTGCCAGCAGCCAATTGGGCATTGAGCAGTTCTTC,NA,NA,TRBJ2-1,TRBV3-1
CAWSGWGRPLEQYF,TGTGCCTGGAGTGGATGGGGCCGACCCCTCGAGCAGTACTTC,NA,NA,TRBJ2-7,TRBV30
CASSLFVGTSGPRTHNEQFF,TGTGCCAGCAGTTTATTCGTAGGGACTAGCGGCCCGCGTACGCACAATGAGCAGTTCTTC,few,TRBD2,TRBJ2-1,TRBV12-3/TRBV12-4
CASSSTSGRQETQYF,TGTGCCAGCAGTTCGACTAGCGGAAGGCAAGAGACCCAGTACTTC,many,TRBD2,TRBJ2-5,TRBV28
CSVEQVEETQYF,TGCAGCGTTGAACAGGTCGAGGAGACCCAGTACTTC,many,NA,TRBJ2-5,TRBV29-1
CSVEQGVYGYTF,TGCAGCGTCGAACAGGGGGTTTATGGCTACACCTTC,NA,TRBD1,TRBJ1-2,TRBV29-1
CSARDVEQYF,TGCAGTGCTAGAGACGTCGAGCAGTACTTC,many,NA,TRBJ2-7,TRBV20-1
CASSLTQVSYEQYF,TGTGCCAGCAGTCTAACACAGGTCTCCTACGAGCAGTACTTC,NA,NA,TRBJ2-7,TRBV7-9
CASSQNPLHRDYNYEQYF,TGTGCCAGCAGCCAAAACCCCTTGCACCGGGACTACAACTACGAGCAGTACTTC,many,TRBD2,TRBJ2-7,TRBV3-1
CASSQGGFNEQFF,TGTGCCAGCAGCCAAGGGGGCTTCAATGAGCAGTTCTTC,many,NA,TRBJ2-1,TRBV3-1
CASSNGLAYEQYF,TGTGCCAGCAGTAACGGACTAGCCTACGAGCAGTACTTC,many,TRBD2,TRBJ2-7,TRBV27
CAVRKIGGGRGYTF,TGTGCCGTCAGGAAGATAGGTGGGGGACGCGGCTACACCTTC,many,NA,TRBJ1-2,TRBV5-6
CSVEKREQYEQFF,TGCAGCGTTGAAAAGCGGGAGCAATATGAGCAGTTCTTC,many,TRBD2,TRBJ2-1,TRBV29-1
CASSIGGRALAYEQYF,TGTGCCAGTAGTATAGGAGGCAGGGCCCTGGCCTACGAGCAGTACTTC,NA,NA,TRBJ2-7,TRBV19
CATSREPGLNNEQFF,TGTGCCACCAGCAGGGAACCGGGACTAAACAATGAGCAGTTCTTC,few,TRBD2,TRBJ2-1,TRBV15
CASSPKNTGELFF,TGTGCCAGCAGCCCAAAGAACACCGGGGAGCTGTTTTTT,many,NA,TRBJ2-2,TRBV6-2/TRBV6-3
CASSYLGGGTVGYTF,TGTGCCAGCAGTTACTTGGGGGGAGGGACGGTCGGCTACACCTTC,many,NA,TRBJ1-2,TRBV6-5
CASTGSGPNYGYTF,TGTGCCAGCACGGGATCGGGGCCGAACTATGGCTACACCTTC,many,NA,TRBJ1-2,TRBV9
CASSLLQRINTGELFF,TGTGCCAGCAGTTTATTACAGCGGATCAACACCGGGGAGCTGTTTTTT,few,NA,TRBJ2-2,TRBV27
CSAISGASTDTQYF,TGCAGTGCTATTAGCGGGGCAAGCACAGATACGCAGTATTTT,many,TRBD2,TRBJ2-3,TRBV20-1
CATSRGPTDTQYF,TGTGCCACCAGCAGAGGCCCGACAGATACGCAGTATTTT,many,NA,TRBJ2-3,TRBV15
CASHGTTHYEQYF,TGTGCCAGCCATGGGACTACCCACTACGAGCAGTACTTC,NA,TRBD2,TRBJ2-7,TRBV6-5
CASSWSSGGYSPLHF,TGTGCCAGCAGCTGGAGCTCAGGGGGGTACTCACCCCTCCACTTT,many,TRBD1,TRBJ1-6,TRBV7-2
CASSQWGAETQYF,TGTGCCAGCAGCCAGTGGGGGGCGGAGACCCAGTACTTC,many,NA,TRBJ2-5,TRBV2
CASSLAGGLISGANVLTF,TGTGCCAGCAGCCTCGCAGGGGGGCTCATCTCTGGGGCCAACGTCCTGACTTTC,many,NA,TRBJ2-6,TRBV7-9
CASSPRENGWETQYF,TGCGCCAGCAGCCCCCGGGAGAATGGCTGGGAGACCCAGTACTTC,many,NA,TRBJ2-5,TRBV4-1
CSARWGASGRAGEQYF,TGCAGTGCTAGATGGGGGGCTAGCGGGAGGGCCGGCGAGCAGTACTTC,NA,TRBD2,TRBJ2-7,TRBV20-1
CASSQDRTGGPYEQYF,TGCGCCAGCAGCCAAGATCGGACAGGGGGCCCCTACGAGCAGTACTTC,many,TRBD1,TRBJ2-7,TRBV4-3
CASSPYQGRGWDEQFF,TGTGCCAGCAGCCCATATCAGGGTAGGGGCTGGGATGAGCAGTTCTTC,NA,NA,TRBJ2-1,TRBV7-9
CASDIPRNEQFF,TGTGCCAGCGACATCCCCCGCAATGAGCAGTTCTTC,few,NA,TRBJ2-1,TRBV27
CSAVARGTEAFF,TGCAGTGCGGTCGCCAGGGGAACTGAAGCTTTCTTT,many,NA,TRBJ1-1,TRBV20-1
CASSYQRRPRGNEKLFF,TGTGCCAGCAGTTACCAGCGCCGCCCGCGAGGGAATGAAAAACTGTTTTTT,many,NA,TRBJ1-4,TRBV6-2/TRBV6-3
CASSLRPGALHF,TGTGCCAGCAGCTTGAGGCCGGGGGCCCTCCACTTT,many,NA,TRBJ1-6,TRBV7-2
CSVVGVQETQYF,TGCAGCGTTGTGGGGGTACAAGAGACCCAGTACTTC,many,NA,TRBJ2-5,TRBV29-1
CAISGGQGWTEAFF,TGTGCCATCAGTGGGGGACAGGGGTGGACTGAAGCTTTCTTT,many,TRBD1,TRBJ1-1,TRBV10-3
CASSSNRVGHHF,TGTGCCAGCAGCTCTAACAGAGTAGGCCACCACTTC,NA,NA,TRBJ2-4,TRBV5-6
CASSLEGQAPYGYTF,TGCGCCAGCAGCCTGGAGGGACAGGCCCCCTATGGCTACACCTTC,many,TRBD1,TRBJ1-2,TRBV4-3
CASSVGTSGYYEQYF,TGTGCCAGCAGCGTAGGGACTAGCGGCTATTACGAGCAGTACTTC,many,TRBD2,TRBJ2-7,TRBV9
CATSREKGRGNQPQHF,TGTGCCACCAGCAGAGAAAAGGGACGGGGCAATCAGCCCCAGCATTTT,many,NA,TRBJ1-5,TRBV15
CASSVGTSGIPGELFF,TGTGCCAGCAGCGTTGGGACTAGCGGGATCCCTGGGGAGCTGTTTTTT,many,TRBD2,TRBJ2-2,TRBV9
CASSLIRVSSYEQYF,TGTGCCAGCAGCTTAATCAGGGTGAGCTCCTACGAGCAGTACTTC,NA,NA,TRBJ2-7,TRBV7-2